This entry describes one TCR beta chain. Its cognate antigen is unknown. TCRdb used MiXCR to reprocess the 5' RACE reads, holding one entry per CDR3 protein. The data show 55,000 to 75,000 distinct CDR3 sequences, 5.2% seen once. These data are taken from a study of neurological immune-mediated disorders. V lost 2 bases and J lost 3, with 7 bases in between. The CDR3 is made up of 14 amino acids. Study results and caveats: TCR-beta repertoires seemed private in all groups, with no expanded CDR3 amino acid sequences shared.

This rearrangement joins TRBV12-3 or TRBV12-4 to TRBJ1-4; D perhaps matches TRBD1 (5 bases). This TCR came from a woman aged 30 to 39 with multiple sclerosis. Sequenced input: PBMCs. In DNA form, the CDR3 reads TGTGCCAGCAGTTTAAGGGGAGCTAATGAAAAACTGTTTTTT. Protein: CASSLRGANEKLFF.